This entry lists 22 T cell receptor beta chains sequenced from one sample in a study of shared clonotypes between healthy human individuals. TCRdb keeps only in-frame clones here, not all; method: immunoSEQ multiplex PCR. The table lists about 2.4 million clones, 90% to 95% of them singletons. Material for sequencing was naive CD4+ T cells from PBMCs. Regarding subset: CD45RA+ positively selected. These receptors came from a man between 18 and 35 years old in good health. Some clones in this sample may be carry-over from other donors' samples.

The J gene is TRBJ1-1, the V gene TRBV10-3, with 9 bases identical to TRBD1. The CDR3 runs to 15 residues. The V gene's germline CDR1 is ENHRY and CDR2 SYGVKD. With 4 bases clipped from V and 4 bases from J, the junction kept 7 bases outside the gene matches. Here the CDR3 reads CAISAGTGYSTEAFF. The CDR3 DNA is TGTGCCATCAGTGCCGGGACAGGGTACTCCACTGAAGCTTTCTTT.

The gene calls are TRBV18 and TRBJ1-4; no reliable D call. Germline V gene sequence: CDR1 KGHSH, CDR2 LQKENI. The CDR3 has 14 amino acids. The ends were cut back, 1 base at V and 5 bases at J, with 8 bases in the middle. This CDR3 is CASSPQQKNEKLFF. The CDR3 nucleotides are TGTGCCAGCTCACCACAGCAGAAAAATGAAAAACTGTTTTTT.

This chain links TRBV19 with TRBJ2-5; D unresolved. The CDR3 is 13 amino acids. Between the trimmed V and J ends, which lost 4 bases and 5 bases, there was a span of 11 bases. Germline V gives CDR1 LNHDA, CDR2 SQIVND (reference sequence). CDR3 residues: CASSTHTGETQYF. For the CDR3, the DNA is TGTGCCAGTAGTACTCATACTGGGGAGACCCAGTACTTC.

The CDR3 sequence is CASSLSVGSLSGNTIYF. CDR3 coding DNA: TGTGCCAGCAGCTTGTCGGTAGGCAGTCTCTCTGGAAACACCATATATTTT. V usage is TRBV5-8 and J usage is TRBJ1-3; no definite D call. Germline CDR1 reads SGHTS; CDR2 reads YDEGEE. Trimming cost V 1 base and J 0 bases, with 14 bases left between them. CDR3 length equals 17 residues.

The chain links TRBV11-2 to TRBJ2-3; no reliable D call. The germline V gene encodes CDR1 SGHAT and CDR2 FQNNGV. The germline V and J ends were trimmed by 3 bases and 4 bases, with 11 bases remaining between them. The CDR3 runs to 14 residues. The CDR3 nucleotides are TGTGCCAGCAGCTTTAACACCCCCCCAGATACGCAGTATTTT. It codes for CASSFNTPPDTQYF.

This sequence joins TRBV29-1 and TRBJ2-5, with D possibly being TRBD1 or TRBD2 (5 bases each). The J call may be wrong; the DNA end is better matched by TRBJ2-7. From germline, CDR1 is SQVTM and CDR2 ANQGSEA. CDR3 size: 12 residues. As DNA, the CDR3 is TGCAGCGTCCGGGACGGAGCCTACGAGCAGTACTTC. Amino acid sequence: CSVRDGAYEQYF.

V and J are TRBV2 and TRBJ2-5; D is ambiguous. From germline, CDR1 is SNHLY and CDR2 FYNNEI. The CDR3 is 15 amino acids. Deletions cut 6 bases from V and 5 bases from J, with 19 bases between. The CDR3 nucleotides are TGTGCCAGCAGCGCCCTTGGGGATGAAGTGGAGACCCAGTACTTC. This gives the protein CASSALGDEVETQYF.

The chain uses TRBV7-8 and TRBJ1-1; D not certain. The CDR3 runs 14 residues. The germline V gene encodes CDR1 SGHVS and CDR2 FQNEAQ. V was trimmed by 1 base and J by 4 bases, leaving 10 bases between them. The CDR3 sequence is CASSLVGGTTEAFF. The CDR3 DNA follows: TGTGCCAGCAGCTTAGTAGGAGGAACCACTGAAGCTTTCTTT.

The rearrangement uses TRBV25-1 and TRBJ2-2; D is possibly TRBD1 (5 bases). The V gene's germline CDR1 is MGHDK and CDR2 SYGVNS. V shed 3 bases and J shed 7 bases, with 12 bases lying between them. The CDR3 is 14 residues long. DNA for the CDR3: TGTGCCAGCAGTGAGTCAGGGCGAGGCGGGGAGCTGTTTTTT. This encodes CASSESGRGGELFF.

This clone was picked up a small number of times. This sequence joins TRBV5-5 and TRBJ1-1; the match to TRBD1 covers 8 bases. Germline CDR1 reads SGHKS; CDR2 reads YYEKEE (reference sequence). This CDR3 has 14 residues. The ends lost 1 base at V and 1 base at J; junction bases unmatched: 0. This CDR3 reads CASSLTGGNTEAFF. CDR3 in DNA: TGTGCCAGCAGCTTGACAGGGGGGAACACTGAAGCTTTCTTT.

This rearrangement joins TRBV5-4 to TRBJ1-2; D uncertain. V lost 6 bases and J lost 3, with 9 bases in between. This CDR3 spans 12 amino acids. Germline V gene data show CDR1 as SGHNT and CDR2 as YYREEE (reference sequence). CDR3 DNA sequence: TGTGCCAGCAAGGCTATCGACTATGGCTACACCTTC. It specifies CASKAIDYGYTF.

This clone was counted between two and nine times. The V and J genes are TRBV28 and TRBJ1-1; D unclear. Trimming left V 5 bases short and J 10 bases short, with 14 bases between. This CDR3 contains 12 residues. The germline gives CDR1 MDHEN, CDR2 SYDVKM. CDR3 sequence (DNA): TGTGCCAGCAGTACCCTAGCGGGAGGAGCTTTCTTT. It translates to CASSTLAGGAFF.

The chain links TRBV11-3 to TRBJ2-1, with 8 bases identical to TRBD2. Germline loops: CDR1 SGHNT, CDR2 YENEEA. The CDR3 consists of 14 residues. The J segment lost 7 bases and the V segment lost 5 bases, leaving 7 bases of the junction unmatched. The CDR3 coding sequence is TGTGCCAGCAGCGGGGCTAGCGGGCTTAATGAGCAGTTCTTC. It translates to CASSGASGLNEQFF.

This chain links TRBV19 with TRBJ2-6; D is perhaps TRBD1 (5 bases). V gave up 6 bases and J gave up 4 bases, with 13 bases separating them. Germline V gene sequence: CDR1 LNHDA, CDR2 SQIVND (reference sequence). The CDR3 totals 15 residues. The CDR3 nucleotides are TGTGCCAGTAGCTCCCCAGGGTCCGGGGCCAACGTCCTGACTTTC. Translated, it gives CASSSPGSGANVLTF.

Regarding this clone: The sample holds other DNA sequences that translate to the same CDR3. The rearrangement joins TRBV18 to TRBJ2-1; D remains ambiguous. The CDR3 consists of 12 residues. In germline, CDR1 is KGHSH, CDR2 LQKENI. V was trimmed by 2 bases and J by 6 bases, leaving 5 bases between them. This CDR3 reads CASSPIRNEQFF. CDR3 nucleotide sequence: TGTGCCAGCTCACCAATTCGCAATGAGCAGTTCTTC.

J is TRBJ1-1 and V is TRBV6-6; weak D call: TRBD1 (5 bases). Germline V lookup: CDR1 MNHNY, CDR2 SVGAGI (reference sequence). Between the trimmed V and J ends, which lost 2 bases and 3 bases, there was a span of 13 bases. The CDR3 has 15 residues. The chain's CDR3 is CASSYGVRGDTEAFF. For the CDR3, the DNA is TGTGCCAGCAGTTACGGTGTCCGGGGGGACACTGAAGCTTTCTTT.

The J gene is TRBJ1-2, the V gene TRBV6-5, with 7 bases aligning to TRBD1. The germline gives CDR1 MNHEY, CDR2 SVGAGI. The J segment lost 8 bases and the V segment lost 6 bases, leaving 12 bases of the junction unmatched. There are 14 residues in the CDR3. The CDR3 here is CASRRTATQGGYTF. CDR3 nucleotide sequence: TGTGCCAGCAGACGGACCGCCACACAGGGGGGCTACACCTTC.

This clone was recorded a few times. CDR3 protein: CASSRGAMYGYTF. The CDR3 DNA reads TGTGCCAGCAGTCGAGGAGCTATGTATGGCTACACCTTC. This chain uses TRBV28 with TRBJ1-2; D ambiguous. Trimming removed 5 bases at V and 5 bases at J, with 12 bases between. Germline-derived CDR1 and CDR2 are MDHEN and SYDVKM. The CDR3 length is 13 residues.

V usage is TRBV5-1 and J usage is TRBJ2-3; TRBD2 matches at 13 bases. Trimming removed 4 bases from V and 0 bases from J; junction bases left unmatched: 8. CDR1 and CDR2 from the germline V gene are SGHRS and YFSETQ. The CDR3 totals 18 residues. CDR3 coding DNA: TGCGCCAGCAGCACAGGACTAGCGGGAGCCCAAAGCACAGATACGCAGTATTTT. Protein product: CASSTGLAGAQSTDTQYF.

This chain uses TRBV29-1 with TRBJ1-1, with TRBD1 matching over 10 bases. The CDR3 length is 15 residues. Germline lookup yields CDR1 SQVTM and CDR2 ANQGSEA. V lost 4 bases and J lost 4; bases outside the gene matches: 9. The CDR3: CSVGQGAKEGTEAFF. The DNA for the CDR3 is TGCAGCGTTGGACAGGGGGCTAAGGAGGGCACTGAAGCTTTCTTT.

V is TRBV7-6 and J is TRBJ1-5; D uncertain. This CDR3 spans 17 amino acids. Trimming pared 1 base from V and 6 bases from J, leaving 19 bases between. The V gene's germline CDR1 is SGHVS and CDR2 FNYEAQ. The CDR3 region is CASSLGIAEGAGQPQHF. The DNA for the CDR3 is TGTGCCAGCAGCTTAGGTATCGCCGAGGGAGCGGGTCAGCCCCAGCATTTT.

The chain has TRBV5-1 and TRBJ2-7, with 10 bases lining up with TRBD2. CDR3 length: 14 residues. Per germline, CDR1 SGHRS and CDR2 YFSETQ. Losses at the gene ends were 0 bases for V and 6 bases for J; bases not matched to a gene: 3. This CDR3 reads CASSLGASGSEQYF. For the CDR3, the DNA is TGCGCCAGCAGCTTGGGGGCTAGCGGGAGCGAGCAGTACTTC.